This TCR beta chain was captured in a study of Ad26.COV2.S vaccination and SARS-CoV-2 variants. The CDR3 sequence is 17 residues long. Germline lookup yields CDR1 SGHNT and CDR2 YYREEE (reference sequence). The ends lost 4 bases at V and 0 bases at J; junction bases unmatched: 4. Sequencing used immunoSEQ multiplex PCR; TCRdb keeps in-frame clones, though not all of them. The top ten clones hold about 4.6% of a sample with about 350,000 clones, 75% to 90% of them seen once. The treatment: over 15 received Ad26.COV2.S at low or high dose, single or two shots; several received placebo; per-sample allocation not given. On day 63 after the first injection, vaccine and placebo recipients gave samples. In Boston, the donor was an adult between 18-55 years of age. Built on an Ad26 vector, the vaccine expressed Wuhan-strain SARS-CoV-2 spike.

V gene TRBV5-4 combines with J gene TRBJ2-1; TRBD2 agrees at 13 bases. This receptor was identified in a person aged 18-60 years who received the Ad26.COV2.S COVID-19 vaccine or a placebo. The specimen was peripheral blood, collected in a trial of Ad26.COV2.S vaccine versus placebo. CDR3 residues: CASSRGLAGSSYNEQFF. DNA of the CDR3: TGTGCCAGCAGCCGGGGACTAGCGGGGTCCTCCTACAATGAGCAGTTCTTC.